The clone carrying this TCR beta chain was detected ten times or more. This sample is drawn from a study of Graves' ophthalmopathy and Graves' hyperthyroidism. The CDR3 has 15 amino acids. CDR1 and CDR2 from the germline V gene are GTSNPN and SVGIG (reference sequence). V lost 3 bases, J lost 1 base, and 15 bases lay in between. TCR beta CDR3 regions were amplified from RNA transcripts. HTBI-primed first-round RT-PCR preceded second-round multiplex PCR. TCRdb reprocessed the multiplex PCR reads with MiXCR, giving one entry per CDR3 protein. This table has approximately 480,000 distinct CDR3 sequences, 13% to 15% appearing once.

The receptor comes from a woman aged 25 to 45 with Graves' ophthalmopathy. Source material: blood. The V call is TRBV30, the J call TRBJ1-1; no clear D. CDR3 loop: CAWRDDVDQNTEAFF. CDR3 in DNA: TGTGCCTGGAGAGATGACGTGGACCAGAACACTGAAGCTTTCTTT.